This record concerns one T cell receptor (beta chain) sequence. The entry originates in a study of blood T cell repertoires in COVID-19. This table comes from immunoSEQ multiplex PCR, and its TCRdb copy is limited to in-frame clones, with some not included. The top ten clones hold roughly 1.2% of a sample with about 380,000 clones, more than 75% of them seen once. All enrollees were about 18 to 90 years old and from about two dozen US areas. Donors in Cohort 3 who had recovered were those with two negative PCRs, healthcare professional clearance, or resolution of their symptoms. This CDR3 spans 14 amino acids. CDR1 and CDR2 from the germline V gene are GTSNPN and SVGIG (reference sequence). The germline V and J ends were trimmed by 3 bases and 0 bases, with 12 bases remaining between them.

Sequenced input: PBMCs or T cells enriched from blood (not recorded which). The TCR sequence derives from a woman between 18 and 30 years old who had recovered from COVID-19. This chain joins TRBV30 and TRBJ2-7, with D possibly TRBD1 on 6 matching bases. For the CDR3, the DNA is TGTGCCTGGAGACAGGACAGCCTCTCCTACGAGCAGTACTTC. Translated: CAWRQDSLSYEQYF. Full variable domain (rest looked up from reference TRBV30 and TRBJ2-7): SQTIHQWPATLVQPVGSPLSLECTVEGTSNPNLYWYRQAAGRGLQLLFYSVGIGQISSEVPQNLSASRPQDRQFILSSKKLLLSDSGFYLCAWRQDSLSYEQYFGPGTRLTVT.